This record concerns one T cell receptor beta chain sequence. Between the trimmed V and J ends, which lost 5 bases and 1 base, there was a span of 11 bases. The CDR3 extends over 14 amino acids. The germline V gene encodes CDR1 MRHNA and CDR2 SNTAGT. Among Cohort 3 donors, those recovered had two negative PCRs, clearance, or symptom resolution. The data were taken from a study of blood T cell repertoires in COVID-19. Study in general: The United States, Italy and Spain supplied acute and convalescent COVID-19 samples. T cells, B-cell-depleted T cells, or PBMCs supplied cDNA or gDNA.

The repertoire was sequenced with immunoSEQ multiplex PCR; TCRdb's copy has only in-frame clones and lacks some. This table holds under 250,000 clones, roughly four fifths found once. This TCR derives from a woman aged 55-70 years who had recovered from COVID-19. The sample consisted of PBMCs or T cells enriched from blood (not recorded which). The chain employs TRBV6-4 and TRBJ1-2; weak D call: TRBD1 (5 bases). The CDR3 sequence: CASSQDRNNYGYTF. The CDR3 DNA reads TGTGCCAGCAGTCAAGACAGAAATAACTATGGCTACACCTTC.